A selection of T cell receptor beta chains follows, all from one sample in a study of T cells in Graves' hyperthyroidism and ophthalmopathy. TCRdb recomputed calls from the multiplex PCR reads with MiXCR, one row per CDR3 protein. This repertoire shows roughly 93,000 distinct CDR3 sequences, around 50% found once; its top ten account for roughly 27%. The sequenced sample was blood. The receptors originated from a woman aged 40 to 50 with Graves' hyperthyroidism. CDR3s include the opening cysteine and the closing phenylalanine or tryptophan. The D gene is left open where the match is weak. Only part of the rows carry a size: once, few, many, or a class if the clone is expanded.

TRBV2	many	TRBJ2-7	.	TGTGCCAGCGCGACCAGGGACGGGACCTACGAGCAGTACTTC	CASATRDGTYEQYF
TRBV7-2	.	TRBJ1-1	.	TGTGCCACCACCTCCACGGCGGGAACGACTGAAGCTTTCTTT	CATTSTAGTTEAFF
TRBV5-1	.	TRBJ2-7	.	TGCGCCAGCAGCGGCACCCTGGGAACCTACGAGCAGTACTTC	CASSGTLGTYEQYF
TRBV12-3/TRBV12-4	once	TRBJ2-5	.	TGTGCCAGCAGTGGGACCTGGAGAGAGACCCAGTACTTC	CASSGTWRETQYF
TRBV19	many	TRBJ1-5	.	TGTGCCAGTAGCAAGCTTTATAGCAATCAGCCCCAGCATTTT	CASSKLYSNQPQHF
TRBV29-1	once	TRBJ1-3	TRBD1	TGCAGCGTTGAACGGGACAGGGCAAACACCATATATTTT	CSVERDRANTIYF
TRBV10-3	few	TRBJ1-2	.	TGTGCCATCAGTGGCTTGCGAGGGGCGAGAGGCTACACCTTC	CAISGLRGARGYTF
TRBV2	many	TRBJ2-3	.	TGTGCCAGCAATTCCTTTCAGGGGACAGATACGCAGTATTTT	CASNSFQGTDTQYF
TRBV20-1	.	TRBJ2-7	.	TGCAGTGCTAGAGTATCAAATTTGGGGCTGAATCCCTCCTACGAGCAGTACTTC	CSARVSNLGLNPSYEQYF
TRBV6-5	many	TRBJ2-7	.	TGTGCCAGCAGCCCAGCGGGCCTATCCTACGAGCAGTACTTC	CASSPAGLSYEQYF
TRBV29-1	.	TRBJ2-7	TRBD1	TGCAGCGTTGAAGGGGGGACAGGAGAGCAGTACTTC	CSVEGGTGEQYF
TRBV20-1	many	TRBJ2-3	TRBD1	TGCAGTGCTAGAGTACCGGGGACAGGGAAAGATACGCAGTATTTT	CSARVPGTGKDTQYF
TRBV10-3	many	TRBJ1-2	.	TGTGCCATCAGTGAGTCGGGGGCCGGCTACACCTTC	CAISESGAGYTF
TRBV19	.	TRBJ2-5	.	TGTGCCAGTAGTTCGGGGGGCGACGGGGCAGAGACCCAGTACTTC	CASSSGGDGAETQYF
TRBV7-9	few	TRBJ1-1	.	TGTGCCAGCAGCCCCCATAACCCGAACACTGAAGCTTTCTTT	CASSPHNPNTEAFF
TRBV15	.	TRBJ1-5	.	TGTGCCACCAGCAGAGTAGGATCCGGGAGGCCGAATCAGCCCCAGCATTTT	CATSRVGSGRPNQPQHF
TRBV2	few	TRBJ1-6	.	TGTGCCAGCAGTGAGAACGTGCCCCTCCACTTT	CASSENVPLHF
TRBV11-1	once	TRBJ1-1	.	TGTGCTAGTCGAGGTTTCAAGGGAACGGTTACTGAAGCTTTCTTT	CASRGFKGTVTEAFF
TRBV7-8	many	TRBJ2-6	TRBD1	TGTGCCAGCAGCCTCCGGGACAGGGCCTCTGGGGCCAACGTCCTGACTTTC	CASSLRDRASGANVLTF
TRBV25-1	few	TRBJ1-2	.	TGTGCCAGCAGTTCCTACCTGGGGACATATGGCTACACCTTC	CASSSYLGTYGYTF
TRBV20-1	.	TRBJ2-5	.	TGCAGTGCTAGAGTGGGGGGACAAGAGACCCAGTACTTC	CSARVGGQETQYF
TRBV19	many	TRBJ1-2	TRBD1	TGTGCCAGTAGAAGCCCAGGGGGAGGCTATGGCTACACCTTC	CASRSPGGGYGYTF
TRBV15	.	TRBJ1-4	.	TGTGCCACCAGCAGAGTCGGAACAAGAGGTGAAAACCTGTTTTTT	CATSRVGTRGENLFF
TRBV10-2	many	TRBJ1-5	TRBD1	TGCGCCAGCAGTCCCGGGACAGGGGGCGGACAGCCCCAGCATTTT	CASSPGTGGGQPQHF
TRBV7-9	many	TRBJ2-5	.	TGTGCCAGCAGCCCCAGAGACGGTAGTTCCCCCCAAGAGACCCAGTACTTC	CASSPRDGSSPQETQYF
TRBV7-9	many	TRBJ2-7	.	TGTGCCAGCATGAGCTTACCGTACGAGCAGTACTTC	CASMSLPYEQYF
TRBV12-3/TRBV12-4	.	TRBJ1-1	.	TGTGCCAGCAGTTGGGGGGGAAACACTGAAGCTTTCTTT	CASSWGGNTEAFF
TRBV7-2	many	TRBJ1-5	.	TGTGCCAGCAGCCCGGTAGGGTGGGGGCGAGGGCAGCCCCAGCATTTT	CASSPVGWGRGQPQHF
TRBV20-1	many	TRBJ2-7	TRBD2	TGCAGTGCTTCACCCGGGACTAGAGGCTACGAGCAGTACTTC	CSASPGTRGYEQYF
TRBV6-6	many	TRBJ1-6	.	TGTGCCAGCAGTTGGGGGGGCAATTCACCCCTCCACTTT	CASSWGGNSPLHF
TRBV29-1	.	TRBJ1-4	TRBD1	TGCAGCGTAGGAACAGGGGTGGATGAAAAACTGTTTTTT	CSVGTGVDEKLFF
TRBV29-1	.	TRBJ1-3	.	TGCAGCGTTAAAGACTCATCTGGAAACACCATATATTTT	CSVKDSSGNTIYF
TRBV5-1	.	TRBJ1-3	.	TGCGCCAGCAGCTTGGCTGTCACGACTGGAAACACCATATATTTT	CASSLAVTTGNTIYF
TRBV12-3/TRBV12-4	.	TRBJ2-3	TRBD2	TGTGCCAGCAGTACGGGAGGGCCGGTAGATACGCAGTATTTT	CASSTGGPVDTQYF